Sequencing of this TCR beta chain was carried out in a study of blood T cell repertoires in COVID-19. Study details: The study drew acute and convalescent COVID-19 samples from the United States, Italy and Spain.

Only in-frame clones appear in the TCRdb table, and some are missing; sequencing was by immunoSEQ multiplex PCR. The sample includes about 420,000 clones, around nine tenths of them seen just once. The CDR3 is made up of 15 amino acids. The germline V gene encodes CDR1 SGHRS and CDR2 YFSETQ. V shed 4 bases, J shed 1 base, and the junction held 6 bases outside the gene matches. The V gene is TRBV5-1, the J gene TRBJ2-7, with 9 positions matching TRBD1. This TCR derives from a man aged 18 to 30 with COVID-19, enrolled during active disease. Sequencing was carried out using peripheral blood. CDR3 DNA: TGCGCCAGCAGCCCAGTAGGACAGGGGTCCTACGAGCAGTACTTC. Translated: CASSPVGQGSYEQYF.